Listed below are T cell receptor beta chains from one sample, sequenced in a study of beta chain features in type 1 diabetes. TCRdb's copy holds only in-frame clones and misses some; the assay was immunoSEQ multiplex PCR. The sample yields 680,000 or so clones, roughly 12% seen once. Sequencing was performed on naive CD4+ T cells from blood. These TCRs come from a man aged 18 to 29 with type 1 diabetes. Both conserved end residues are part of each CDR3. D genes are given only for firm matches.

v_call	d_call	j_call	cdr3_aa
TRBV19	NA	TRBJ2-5	CASSMNGAGLDETQYF
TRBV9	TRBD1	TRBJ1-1	CASSVDRGATEAFF
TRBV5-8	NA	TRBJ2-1	CASSSAPGYNEQFF
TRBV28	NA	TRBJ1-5	CASIQGSQPQHF
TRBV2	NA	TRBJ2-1	CASTFGGANNEQFF
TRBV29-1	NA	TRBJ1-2	CSVEARRSYGYTF
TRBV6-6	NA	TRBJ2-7	CASTFQGHSYEQYF
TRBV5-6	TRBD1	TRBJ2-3	CASSTRTGVTDTQYF
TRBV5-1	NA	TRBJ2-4	CASSLSEAGNIQYF
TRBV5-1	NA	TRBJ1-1	CASSQGGISMNTEAFF
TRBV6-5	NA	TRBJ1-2	CASSYWRVGPNYGYTF
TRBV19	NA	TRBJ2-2	CASSHFPTGNTGELFF
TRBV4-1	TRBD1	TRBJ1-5	CASSQDTDRVDSNQPQHF
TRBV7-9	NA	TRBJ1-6	CASSEINSPLHF
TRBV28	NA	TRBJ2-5	CASSSSGWETQYF
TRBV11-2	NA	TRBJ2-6	CASSLDWAGANVLTF
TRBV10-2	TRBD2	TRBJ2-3	CASSASGGFDTQYF
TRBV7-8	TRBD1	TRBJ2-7	CASTPGQYEQYF
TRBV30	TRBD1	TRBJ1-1	CAWSPGTGNTEAFF
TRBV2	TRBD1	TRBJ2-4	CASSDGTGGNIQYF